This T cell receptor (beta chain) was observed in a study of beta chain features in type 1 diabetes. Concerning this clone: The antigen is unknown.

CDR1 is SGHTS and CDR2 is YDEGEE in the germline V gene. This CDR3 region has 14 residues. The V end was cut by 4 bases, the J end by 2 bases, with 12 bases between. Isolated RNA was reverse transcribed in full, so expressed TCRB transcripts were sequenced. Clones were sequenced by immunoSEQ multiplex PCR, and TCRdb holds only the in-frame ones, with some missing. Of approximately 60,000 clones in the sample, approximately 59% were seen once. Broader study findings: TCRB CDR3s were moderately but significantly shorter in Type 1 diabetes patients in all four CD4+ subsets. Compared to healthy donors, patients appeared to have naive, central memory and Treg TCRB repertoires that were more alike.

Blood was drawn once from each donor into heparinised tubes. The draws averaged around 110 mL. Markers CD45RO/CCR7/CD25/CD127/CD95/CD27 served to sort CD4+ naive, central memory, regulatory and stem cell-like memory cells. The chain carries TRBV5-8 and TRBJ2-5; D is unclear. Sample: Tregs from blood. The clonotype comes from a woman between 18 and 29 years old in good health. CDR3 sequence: CASSLYHGQETQYF. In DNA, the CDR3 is TGTGCCAGCAGCCTGTACCACGGGCAAGAGACCCAGTACTTC.